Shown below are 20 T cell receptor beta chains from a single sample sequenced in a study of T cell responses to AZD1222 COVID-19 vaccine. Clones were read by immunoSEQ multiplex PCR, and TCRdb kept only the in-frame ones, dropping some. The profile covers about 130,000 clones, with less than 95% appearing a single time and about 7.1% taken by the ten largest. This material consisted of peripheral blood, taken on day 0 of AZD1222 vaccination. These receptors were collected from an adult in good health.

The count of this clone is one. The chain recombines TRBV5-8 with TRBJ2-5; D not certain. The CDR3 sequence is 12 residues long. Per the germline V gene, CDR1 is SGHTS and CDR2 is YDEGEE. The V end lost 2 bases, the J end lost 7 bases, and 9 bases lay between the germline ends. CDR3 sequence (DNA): TGTGCCAGCAGCTTAGGGTCGAGGACCCAGTACTTC. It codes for CASSLGSRTQYF.

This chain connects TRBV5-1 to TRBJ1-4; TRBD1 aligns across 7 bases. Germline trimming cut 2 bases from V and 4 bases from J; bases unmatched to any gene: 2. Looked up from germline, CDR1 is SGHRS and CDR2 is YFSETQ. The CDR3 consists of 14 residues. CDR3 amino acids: CASSLQGINEKLFF. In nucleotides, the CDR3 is TGCGCCAGCAGCTTACAGGGGATTAATGAAAAACTGTTTTTT. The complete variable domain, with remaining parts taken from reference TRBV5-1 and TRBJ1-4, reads KAGVTQTPRYLIKTRGQQVTLSCSPISGHRSVSWYQQTPGQGLQFLFEYFSETQRNKGNFPGRFSGRQFSNSRSEMNVSTLELGDSALYLCASSLQGINEKLFFGSGTQLSVL.

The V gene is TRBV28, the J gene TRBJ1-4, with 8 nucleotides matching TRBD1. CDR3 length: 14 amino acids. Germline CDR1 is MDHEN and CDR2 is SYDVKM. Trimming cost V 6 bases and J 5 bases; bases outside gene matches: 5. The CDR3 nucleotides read TGTGCCAGCAGCCCCGGGACAGGAAATGAAAAACTGTTTTTT. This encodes CASSPGTGNEKLFF.

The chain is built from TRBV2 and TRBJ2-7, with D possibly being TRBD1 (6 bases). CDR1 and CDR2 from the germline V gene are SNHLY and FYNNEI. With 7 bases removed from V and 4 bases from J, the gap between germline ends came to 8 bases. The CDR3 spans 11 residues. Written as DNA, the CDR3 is TGTGCCAGCAATCAGGGGTACGAGCAGTACTTC. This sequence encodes CASNQGYEQYF.

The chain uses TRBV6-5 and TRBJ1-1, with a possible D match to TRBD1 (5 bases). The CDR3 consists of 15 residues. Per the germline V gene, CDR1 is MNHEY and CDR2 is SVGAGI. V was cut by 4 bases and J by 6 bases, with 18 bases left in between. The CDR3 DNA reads TGTGCCAGCAGTTCCCACGGGGGTGGAAGGGCTGAAGCTTTCTTT. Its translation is CASSSHGGGRAEAFF.

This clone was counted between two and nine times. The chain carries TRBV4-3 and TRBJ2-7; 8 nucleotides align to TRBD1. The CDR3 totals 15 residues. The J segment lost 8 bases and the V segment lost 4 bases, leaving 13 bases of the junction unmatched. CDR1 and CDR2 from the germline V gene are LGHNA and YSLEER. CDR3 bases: TGCGCCAGCAGCCTCGTCCCGGGACAGGTAAGGCAGCAGTACTTC. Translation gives CASSLVPGQVRQQYF.

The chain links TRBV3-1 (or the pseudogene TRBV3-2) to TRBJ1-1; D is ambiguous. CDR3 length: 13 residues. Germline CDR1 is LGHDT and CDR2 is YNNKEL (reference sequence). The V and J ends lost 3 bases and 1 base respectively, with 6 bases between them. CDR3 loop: CASSHGRNTEAFF. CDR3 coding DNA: TGTGCCAGCAGCCATGGGAGGAACACTGAAGCTTTCTTT.

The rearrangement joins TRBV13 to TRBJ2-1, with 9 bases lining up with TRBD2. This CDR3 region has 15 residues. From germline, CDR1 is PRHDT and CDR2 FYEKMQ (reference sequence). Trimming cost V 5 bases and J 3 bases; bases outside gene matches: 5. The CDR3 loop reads CASSTGTSFYNEQFF. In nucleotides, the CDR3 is TGTGCCAGCAGCACCGGGACTAGCTTCTACAATGAGCAGTTCTTC.

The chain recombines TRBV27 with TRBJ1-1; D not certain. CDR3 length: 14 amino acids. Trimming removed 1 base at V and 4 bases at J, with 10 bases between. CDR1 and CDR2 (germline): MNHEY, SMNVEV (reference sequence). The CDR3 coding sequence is TGTGCCAGCAGTTTATATGGTTGGGGCACTGAAGCTTTCTTT. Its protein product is CASSLYGWGTEAFF.

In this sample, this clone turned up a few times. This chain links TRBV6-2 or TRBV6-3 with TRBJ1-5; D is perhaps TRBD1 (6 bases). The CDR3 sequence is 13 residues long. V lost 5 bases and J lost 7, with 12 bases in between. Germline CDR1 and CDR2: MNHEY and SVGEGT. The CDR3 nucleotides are TGTGCCAGCAGTGTGGGGGCAGAACAGCCCCAGCATTTT. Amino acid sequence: CASSVGAEQPQHF.

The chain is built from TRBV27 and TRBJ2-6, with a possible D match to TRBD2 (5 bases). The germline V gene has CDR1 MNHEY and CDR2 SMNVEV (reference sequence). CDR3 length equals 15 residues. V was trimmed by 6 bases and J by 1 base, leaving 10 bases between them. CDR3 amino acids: CASSARASGANVLTF. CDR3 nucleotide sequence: TGTGCCAGCAGCGCGAGGGCGTCTGGGGCCAACGTCCTGACTTTC.

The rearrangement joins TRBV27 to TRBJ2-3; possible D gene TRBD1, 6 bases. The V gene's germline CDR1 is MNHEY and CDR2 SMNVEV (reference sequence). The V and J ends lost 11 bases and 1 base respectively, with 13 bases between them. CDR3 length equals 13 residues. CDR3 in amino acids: CAALGAGTDTQYF. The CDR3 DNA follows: TGTGCCGCTTTGGGGGCCGGCACAGATACGCAGTATTTT.

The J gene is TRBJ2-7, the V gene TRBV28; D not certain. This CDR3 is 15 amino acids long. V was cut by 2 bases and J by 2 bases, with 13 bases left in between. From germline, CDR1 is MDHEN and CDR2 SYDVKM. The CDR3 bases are TGTGCCAGCAGTTTAGGTTACCAGGTCCCCTACGAGCAGTACTTC. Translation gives CASSLGYQVPYEQYF.

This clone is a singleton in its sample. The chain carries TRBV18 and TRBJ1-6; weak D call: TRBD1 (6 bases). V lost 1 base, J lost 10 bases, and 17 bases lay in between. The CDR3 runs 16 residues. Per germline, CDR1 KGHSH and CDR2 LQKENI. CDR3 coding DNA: TGTGCCAGCTCACCACGGTCAGGGGACCTTGAATCACCCCTCCACTTT. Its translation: CASSPRSGDLESPLHF.

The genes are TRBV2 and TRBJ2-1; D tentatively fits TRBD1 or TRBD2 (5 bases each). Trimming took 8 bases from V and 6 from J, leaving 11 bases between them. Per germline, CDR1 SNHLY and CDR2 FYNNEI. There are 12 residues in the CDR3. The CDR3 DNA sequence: TGTGCCAGCGGTTGGGGGATCAATGAGCAGTTCTTC. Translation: CASGWGINEQFF.

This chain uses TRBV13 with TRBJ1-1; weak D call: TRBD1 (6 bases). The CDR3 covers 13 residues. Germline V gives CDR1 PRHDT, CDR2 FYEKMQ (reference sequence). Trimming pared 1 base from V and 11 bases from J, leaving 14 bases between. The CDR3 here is CASSLVGGGEAFF. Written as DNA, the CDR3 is TGTGCCAGCAGCTTAGTAGGGGGAGGGGAGGCTTTCTTT.

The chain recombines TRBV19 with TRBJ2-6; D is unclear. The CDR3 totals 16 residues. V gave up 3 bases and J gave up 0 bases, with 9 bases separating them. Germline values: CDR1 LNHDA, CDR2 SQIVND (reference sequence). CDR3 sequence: CASSIRSISGANVLTF. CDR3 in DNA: TGTGCCAGTAGTATTCGGAGTATCTCTGGGGCCAACGTCCTGACTTTC.

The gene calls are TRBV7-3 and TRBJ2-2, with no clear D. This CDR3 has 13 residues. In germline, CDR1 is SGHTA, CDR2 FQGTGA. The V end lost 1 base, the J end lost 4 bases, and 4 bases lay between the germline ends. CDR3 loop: CASSLRPTGELFF. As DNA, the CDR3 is TGTGCCAGCAGCTTAAGGCCCACCGGGGAGCTGTTTTTT.

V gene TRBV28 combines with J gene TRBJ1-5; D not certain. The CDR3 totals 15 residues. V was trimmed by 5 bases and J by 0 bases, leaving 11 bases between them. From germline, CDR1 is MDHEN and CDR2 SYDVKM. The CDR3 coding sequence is TGTGCCAGCAGTCTACGGACGGATAGCAATCAGCCCCAGCATTTT. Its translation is CASSLRTDSNQPQHF.

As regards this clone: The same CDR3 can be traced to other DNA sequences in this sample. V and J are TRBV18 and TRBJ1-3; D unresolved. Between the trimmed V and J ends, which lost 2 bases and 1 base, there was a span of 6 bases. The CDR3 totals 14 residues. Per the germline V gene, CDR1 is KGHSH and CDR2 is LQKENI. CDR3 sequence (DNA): TGTGCCAGCTCACCAACAGATTCTGGAAACACCATATATTTT. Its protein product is CASSPTDSGNTIYF.